This TCR beta chain is drawn from a study of blood T cell repertoires in COVID-19. At the level of the study: Donors in the United States, Italy and Spain gave samples during acute or convalescent COVID-19.

With 3 bases removed from V and 4 bases from J, the gap between germline ends came to 18 bases. CDR3 size: 16 residues. Germline CDR1 SGHVS, CDR2 FQNEAQ. Authors' data handling: It was from reference gene primer amplification that nucleated cell counts were estimated. Libraries were prepared by immunoSEQ multiplex PCR; TCRdb keeps only in-frame clonotypes and omits some of them. The DNA gave D and trimming, while V, J and clone size come from that table. The sample has more than 95,000 clones, more than 70% seen once; the top ten hold roughly 13%. The material sequenced was peripheral blood. The chain uses TRBV7-8 and TRBJ1-1, with D maybe TRBD1 (5 bases). This TCR derives from a woman in her fifties or sixties in a cohort sampled during active or convalescent COVID-19. CDR3 bases: TGTGCCAGCAGCTTGCCCCTCGGGGGGTTGAGCACTGAAGCTTTCTTT. It is translated as CASSLPLGGLSTEAFF.